Below are 30 T cell receptor beta chains sequenced from a single sample in a study of control samples from healthy donors and cancer patients. The assay was immunoSEQ multiplex PCR, and TCRdb's table has in-frame clones only and misses some. The table has about 120,000 clones, about 92% seen once. Sample: PBMCs. All receptors derive from an elderly man with head and neck cancer.

Written as DNA, the CDR3 is TGTGCCAGCAGTTACGGGCGCGGGACTCTAGGGGCCAACGTCCTGACTTTC. Its translation is CASSYGRGTLGANVLTF. The chain carries TRBV6-2 or TRBV6-3 and TRBJ2-6; tentative D call: TRBD2 (6 bases). In germline, CDR1 is MNHEY, CDR2 SVGEGT. V was cut by 2 bases and J by 4 bases, with 15 bases left in between. This CDR3 contains 17 residues.

The chain is built from TRBV11-3 and TRBJ1-3; 7 nucleotides line up with TRBD1. Germline-derived CDR1 and CDR2 are SGHNT and YENEEA. The CDR3 covers 15 residues. The V gene end was trimmed by 5 bases and the J gene end by 0 bases; junction bases not matched to a gene: 4. The CDR3 DNA reads as TGTGCCAGCAGCCCGGGACAGAACTCTGGAAACACCATATATTTT. Its translation: CASSPGQNSGNTIYF.

The chain links TRBV15 to TRBJ2-1, with D maybe TRBD2 (6 bases). Germline CDR1 reads LNHNV; CDR2 reads YYDKDF (reference sequence). The CDR3 has 18 residues. V was pared by 5 bases and J by 0 bases, with 20 bases between. The CDR3 here is CATSFRGTFFSSYNEQFF. CDR3 DNA: TGTGCCACCAGCTTCCGGGGGACTTTTTTCAGCTCCTACAATGAGCAGTTCTTC.

This rearrangement joins TRBV5-1 to TRBJ2-2, with D perhaps TRBD1 or TRBD2 (5 bases each). This CDR3 is built from 14 residues. V lost 0 bases, J lost 6 bases, and 9 bases lay in between. Germline CDR1 reads SGHRS; CDR2 reads YFSETQ. The CDR3 reads CASSLGWGSGELFF. The DNA of the CDR3 is TGCGCCAGCAGCTTGGGATGGGGGTCCGGGGAGCTGTTTTTT.

This clone occurred a few times. This rearrangement joins TRBV5-1 to TRBJ2-7; unclear D gene. Germline-derived CDR1 and CDR2 are SGHRS and YFSETQ. V was pared by 0 bases and J by 1 base, with 8 bases between. CDR3 size: 14 residues. The CDR3 loop reads CASSLAGLSYEQYF. The CDR3 bases are TGCGCCAGCAGCTTGGCCGGTCTATCCTACGAGCAGTACTTC.

The rearrangement joins TRBV4-1 to TRBJ2-3; a weak D match, TRBD1 (5 bases). The CDR3 length is 13 residues. Germline values: CDR1 MGHRA, CDR2 YSYEKL. Between the trimmed V and J ends, which lost 3 bases and 4 bases, there was a span of 8 bases. The CDR3 nucleotides are TGCGCCAGCAGCCAGGACATTGCAGATACGCAGTATTTT. Residues: CASSQDIADTQYF.

V gene TRBV9 combines with J gene TRBJ2-1; tentative D call: TRBD2 (5 bases). The CDR3 is 15 residues long. Trimming left V 3 bases short and J 0 bases short, with 10 bases between. The germline CDR1 and CDR2 sequences are SGDLS and YYNGEE. CDR3 bases: TGTGCCAGCAGCGCAGGACTGAGCTCCTACAATGAGCAGTTCTTC. This sequence encodes CASSAGLSSYNEQFF.

In DNA form, the CDR3 reads TGTGCCAGCAGCGTAGGACAGGGGGTAGGGCAGCCCCAGCATTTT. It translates to CASSVGQGVGQPQHF. This rearrangement joins TRBV9 to TRBJ1-5; 9 bases agree with TRBD1. V shed 0 bases, J shed 7 bases, and the junction held 5 bases outside the gene matches. The CDR3 is 15 amino acids. Germline CDR1 is SGDLS and CDR2 is YYNGEE.

The V and J genes are TRBV4-3 and TRBJ1-2, with a possible D match to TRBD1 (5 bases). CDR1 and CDR2 (germline): LGHNA, YSLEER. Between the trimmed V and J ends, which lost 2 bases and 7 bases, there was a span of 14 bases. CDR3 length: 14 residues. CDR3: CASSQNTMGGGYTF. CDR3 bases: TGCGCCAGCAGCCAAAACACCATGGGGGGTGGCTACACCTTC.

The chain has TRBV2 and TRBJ1-2; maybe TRBD1 (5 bases). Looked up from germline, CDR1 is SNHLY and CDR2 is FYNNEI. Trimming removed 7 bases at V and 8 bases at J, with 14 bases between. There are 12 residues in the CDR3. CDR3 bases: TGTGCCAGCACGAGGACCGGGGACGGCTACACCTTC. Translating gives CASTRTGDGYTF. Together with reference TRBV2 and TRBJ1-2, the CDR3 gives the full variable domain: EPEVTQTPSHQVTQMGQEVILRCVPISNHLYFYWYRQILGQKVEFLVSFYNNEISEKSEIFDDQFSVERPDGSNFTLKIRSTKLEDSAMYFCASTRTGDGYTFGSGTRLTVV.

This clone was picked up one time. The chain carries TRBV27 and TRBJ1-6; 7 nucleotides agree with TRBD1. Germline-derived CDR1 and CDR2 are MNHEY and SMNVEV (reference sequence). Trimming removed 4 bases from V and 0 bases from J; junction bases left unmatched: 6. The CDR3 contains 17 residues. In nucleotides, the CDR3 is TGTGCCAGCAGTTCGAGCACAGGGGTCTCCTATAATTCACCCCTCCACTTT. Translated: CASSSSTGVSYNSPLHF.

CDR3 DNA sequence: TGTGCCAGCAGTTTGAAAGATACGCAGTATTTT. Protein product: CASSLKDTQYF. The chain couples TRBV27 to TRBJ2-3; D is ambiguous. Germline V CDR1 and CDR2: MNHEY, SMNVEV (reference sequence). V lost 3 bases to trimming and J lost 5 bases, with 3 bases between them. The CDR3 is made up of 11 amino acids.

About this clone itself: A read error may produce the germline difference seen at one junction end. The V call is TRBV7-2, the J call TRBJ1-6; TRBD1 matches at 8 bases. Germline CDR1 reads SGHTA; CDR2 reads FQGNSA. This CDR3 spans 15 amino acids. The CDR3, as DNA: TGTGCCAGCAGCGTAGCCGGGACAGGCGGTTCACCCCTCCACTTT. It yields the protein CASSVAGTGGSPLHF.

The rearrangement links TRBV30 to TRBJ1-4; 10 bases map to TRBD1. J was trimmed by 8 bases and V by 3 bases; bases with no gene match: 0. Germline CDR1 is GTSNPN and CDR2 is SVGIG (reference sequence). CDR3 size: 12 residues. Here the CDR3 reads CAWRDRGEKLFF. In DNA form, the CDR3 reads TGTGCCTGGAGGGACAGGGGGGAAAAACTGTTTTTT. The full variable domain, its missing parts supplied by reference TRBV30 and TRBJ1-4, is SQTIHQWPATLVQPVGSPLSLECTVEGTSNPNLYWYRQAAGRGLQLLFYSVGIGQISSEVPQNLSASRPQDRQFILSSKKLLLSDSGFYLCAWRDRGEKLFFGSGTQLSVL.

This clone has just one count. This sequence joins TRBV19 and TRBJ1-2; no clear D gene. The germline V and J ends were trimmed by 10 bases and 7 bases, with 19 bases remaining between them. Germline assignment: CDR1 LNHDA and CDR2 SQIVND (reference sequence). The CDR3 is 13 amino acids. The CDR3 is CATSDRGRSGYTF. Written as DNA, the CDR3 is TGTGCCACCTCGGACCGAGGGCGATCTGGCTACACCTTC.

This chain uses TRBV5-1 with TRBJ2-5; TRBD2 might be the D (6 bases). V shed 4 bases and J shed 0 bases, with 10 bases lying between them. Germline V gene data show CDR1 as SGHRS and CDR2 as YFSETQ. The CDR3 totals 14 residues. The DNA of the CDR3 is TGCGCCAGCAGCCCAACTAGCTACCAAGAGACCCAGTACTTC. The encoded protein is CASSPTSYQETQYF.

This sequence joins TRBV5-8 and TRBJ1-1, with 9 bases aligning to TRBD1. Germline V lookup: CDR1 SGHTS, CDR2 YDEGEE. Trimming at V came to 2 bases and at J to 5 bases, leaving 4 bases not matched to a gene. The CDR3 length is 14 residues. CDR3 region: CASSLYRGRTEAFF. As DNA, the CDR3 is TGTGCCAGCAGCTTATACAGGGGGCGAACTGAAGCTTTCTTT.

The rearrangement uses TRBV9 and TRBJ1-6; D gene uncertain. Trimming removed 4 bases at V and 3 bases at J, with 11 bases between. Per germline, CDR1 SGDLS and CDR2 YYNGEE. This CDR3 spans 15 amino acids. The CDR3 DNA follows: TGTGCCAGCAGCCCCTCGGCTGGCTATAATTCACCCCTCCACTTT. Amino acid sequence: CASSPSAGYNSPLHF.

The V call is TRBV5-1, the J call TRBJ2-7, with 7 bases identical to TRBD2. After removal of 0 bases from V and 0 bases from J, the junction contained 3 bases not matched to a gene. This CDR3 is built from 15 residues. The germline V gene encodes CDR1 SGHRS and CDR2 YFSETQ. DNA of the CDR3: TGCGCCAGCAGCTTGGCCGGGGGGAGCTCCTACGAGCAGTACTTC. Its translation: CASSLAGGSSYEQYF.

The V and J genes are TRBV5-4 and TRBJ2-3, with 11 bases fitting TRBD2. CDR1 SGHNT and CDR2 YYREEE come from the germline V gene (reference sequence). The CDR3 spans 14 residues. Germline trimming cut 7 bases from V and 4 bases from J; bases unmatched to any gene: 5. This CDR3 reads CASGIAGGPDTQYF. CDR3 nucleotide sequence: TGTGCCAGCGGAATAGCGGGAGGGCCAGATACGCAGTATTTT. Based on the CDR3 plus reference TRBV5-4 and TRBJ2-3, the full variable domain is ETGVTQSPTHLIKTRGQQVTLRCSSQSGHNTVSWYQQALGQGPQFIFQYYREEENGRGNFPPRFSGLQFPNYSSELNVNALELDDSALYLCASGIAGGPDTQYFGPGTRLTVL.

V is TRBV9 and J is TRBJ2-3; either TRBD1 or TRBD2 may supply D (5 bases each). CDR1 is SGDLS, CDR2 YYNGEE, per germline. V was shortened by 4 bases and J by 0 bases, with 15 bases between the two germline ends. The CDR3 has 16 amino acids. In DNA, the CDR3 is TGTGCCAGCAGCTTCACGGGGACCCCGAGCACAGATACGCAGTATTTT. The encoded protein is CASSFTGTPSTDTQYF.

This chain connects TRBV27 to TRBJ2-1, with D possibly being TRBD1 (6 bases). Germline CDR1 is MNHEY and CDR2 is SMNVEV (reference sequence). V gave up 2 bases and J gave up 8 bases, with 10 bases separating them. The CDR3 extends over 13 amino acids. For the CDR3, the DNA is TGTGCCAGCAGTTTAGTACAGGGTCATGAGCAGTTCTTC. This sequence encodes CASSLVQGHEQFF.

The chain recombines TRBV19 with TRBJ1-6; D unclear. With 5 bases removed from V and 8 bases from J, the gap between germline ends came to 13 bases. The CDR3 sequence is 14 residues long. Germline V gene data show CDR1 as LNHDA and CDR2 as SQIVND (reference sequence). This CDR3 reads CASSDPGSDSPLHF. CDR3 coding DNA: TGTGCCAGTAGTGATCCCGGCTCGGATTCACCCCTCCACTTT.

This chain connects TRBV27 to TRBJ2-3, with D tentatively TRBD1 or TRBD2 (6 bases each). The CDR3 length is 13 residues. CDR1 MNHEY and CDR2 SMNVEV come from the germline V gene (reference sequence). Trimming pared 5 bases from V and 5 bases from J, leaving 11 bases between. The CDR3 DNA sequence: TGTGCCAGCAGTAGGGGGGCCGGAGATACGCAGTATTTT. Encoded protein: CASSRGAGDTQYF.

The rearrangement uses TRBV5-4 and TRBJ2-4; D is ambiguous. The CDR3 spans 12 residues. Germline V lookup: CDR1 SGHNT, CDR2 YYREEE (reference sequence). V gave up 4 bases and J gave up 7 bases, with 9 bases separating them. CDR3 DNA sequence: TGTGCCAGCAGCCCGGGTGGTAACATTCAGTACTTC. This translates into CASSPGGNIQYF. Full variable domain (rest looked up from reference TRBV5-4 and TRBJ2-4): ETGVTQSPTHLIKTRGQQVTLRCSSQSGHNTVSWYQQALGQGPQFIFQYYREEENGRGNFPPRFSGLQFPNYSSELNVNALELDDSALYLCASSPGGNIQYFGAGTRLSVL.

The chain links TRBV10-2 to TRBJ2-1, with 15 nucleotides matching TRBD2. The CDR3 sequence is 20 residues long. Germline V gene data show CDR1 as WSHSY and CDR2 as SAAADI. The ends lost 2 bases at V and 2 bases at J; junction bases unmatched: 10. The CDR3 DNA follows: TGCGCCAGCAGTGAGCCACCGGGACTAGCGGGAGGAATGACCTACAATGAGCAGTTCTTC. It codes for CASSEPPGLAGGMTYNEQFF.

The V gene is TRBV19, the J gene TRBJ2-6; the D gene could be TRBD1 or TRBD2 (5 bases each). This CDR3 is built from 15 residues. CDR1 and CDR2 from the germline V gene are LNHDA and SQIVND (reference sequence). Deletions cut 7 bases from V and 0 bases from J, with 10 bases between. CDR3 sequence reads: CASNEGSSGANVLTF. CDR3 nucleotide sequence: TGTGCCAGTAATGAGGGGAGCTCTGGGGCCAACGTCCTGACTTTC.

The V call is TRBV7-2, the J call TRBJ1-4; D gene uncertain. The CDR3 has 14 amino acids. Trimming removed 3 bases at V and 3 bases at J, with 8 bases between. CDR1 is SGHTA and CDR2 is FQGNSA in the germline V gene. In DNA, the CDR3 is TGTGCCAGCAGCTTCTTCCCGGCTAATGAAAAACTGTTTTTT. Translating it yields CASSFFPANEKLFF.

This rearrangement joins TRBV5-1 to TRBJ2-2; no clear D. V dropped 3 bases and J dropped 5 bases, with 17 bases sitting between them. Germline CDR1 SGHRS, CDR2 YFSETQ. The CDR3 runs to 16 residues. The CDR3 nucleotides are TGCGCCAGCAGCTCTGTGGGCGGTGTCTGGACCGGGGAGCTGTTTTTT. Encoded protein: CASSSVGGVWTGELFF.

The chain carries TRBV9 and TRBJ2-5; 14 nucleotides agree with TRBD2. The CDR3 totals 15 residues. CDR1 is SGDLS, CDR2 YYNGEE, per germline. The V segment lost 4 bases and the J segment 4 bases; nucleotides outside the gene matches: 3. The CDR3 loop reads CASSTGTSGGETQYF. In DNA, the CDR3 is TGTGCCAGCAGCACTGGGACTAGCGGGGGAGAGACCCAGTACTTC.